These 14 T cell receptor beta chains share one sample of origin, sequenced in a study of blood T cell repertoires in COVID-19. Libraries were prepared by immunoSEQ multiplex PCR; TCRdb keeps only in-frame clonotypes and omits some of them. Here the sample spans some 150,000 clones, about 82% being singletons. Sequencing input: PBMCs or T cells enriched from blood (not recorded which). The receptor set was obtained from a woman between 35 and 50 years old who had recovered from COVID-19.

The chain joins TRBV4-2 to TRBJ2-1; TRBD1 agrees at 9 bases. This CDR3 comprises 15 residues. With 0 bases clipped from V and 8 bases from J, the junction kept 5 bases outside the gene matches. CDR1 is LGHNA and CDR2 is YNFKEQ in the germline V gene. CDR3 sequence (DNA): TGTGCCAGCAGCCAAGAGCGACAGGGGGGAGATGAGCAGTTCTTC. Protein: CASSQERQGGDEQFF.

The chain uses TRBV12-3 or TRBV12-4 and TRBJ2-7; 7 nucleotides line up with TRBD2. This CDR3 comprises 13 residues. Germline trimming cut 4 bases from V and 2 bases from J; bases unmatched to any gene: 2. DNA of the CDR3: TGTGCCAGCAGTTCCACTAGCGCCTACGAGCAGTACTTC. Encoded protein: CASSSTSAYEQYF.

The chain employs TRBV5-4 and TRBJ2-1; D gene uncertain. V was pared by 4 bases and J by 4 bases, with 12 bases between. Germline V gene lookup returns CDR1 SGHNT and CDR2 YYREEE (reference sequence). The CDR3 is made up of 14 amino acids. CDR3 loop: CASSPLPGYNEQFF. DNA of the CDR3: TGTGCCAGCAGCCCACTACCGGGTTACAATGAGCAGTTCTTC.

V is TRBV4-1 and J is TRBJ2-3; D is unresolved. The CDR3 loop spans 16 amino acids. The germline CDR1 and CDR2 sequences are MGHRA and YSYEKL. With 1 base removed from V and 0 bases from J, the gap between germline ends came to 11 bases. Here the CDR3 DNA reads TGCGCCAGCAGCCAAGTAAATCTAGTAAGCACAGATACGCAGTATTTT. It translates to CASSQVNLVSTDTQYF.

The chain combines TRBV2 with TRBJ2-3; no clear D gene. Germline CDR1 is SNHLY and CDR2 is FYNNEI. This CDR3 has 13 amino acids. The ends were cut back, 3 bases at V and 2 bases at J, with 6 bases in the middle. CDR3 nucleotides: TGTGCCAGCAGTGAGGAGTCCACAGATACGCAGTATTTT. This translates into CASSEESTDTQYF.

Notes on this clone: One junction end does not reproduce the germline sequence, and a read error may be involved. This chain links TRBV11-2 with TRBJ1-6; 8 bases line up with TRBD1. This CDR3 is built from 16 residues. Germline V CDR1 and CDR2: SGHAT, FQNNGV. This CDR3 reads CASSDNDRGYSSPLHF. CDR3 nucleotides: TGTGCCAGCAGCGATAACGACAGGGGCTATAGTTCACCCCTCCACTTT. Looking up the rest from reference TRBV11-2 and TRBJ1-6 gives the full variable domain: EAGVAQSPRYKIIEKRQSVAFWCNPISGHATLYWYQQILGQGPKLLIQFQNNGVVDDSQLPKDRFSAERLKGVDSTLKIQPAKLEDSAVYLCASSDNDRGYSSPLHFGNGTRLTVT.

This clone was observed once. This chain links TRBV5-1 with TRBJ1-2; 8 bases fit TRBD1. The CDR3 contains 14 residues. Trimming removed 1 base from V and 8 bases from J; junction bases left unmatched: 7. CDR1 is SGHRS and CDR2 is YFSETQ in the germline V gene. The CDR3: CASSLTGQGGGYTF. CDR3 nucleotides: TGCGCCAGCAGCTTGACCGGACAGGGCGGCGGCTACACCTTC.

The V call is TRBV18, the J call TRBJ1-5; perhaps TRBD1 as D (5 bases). CDR1 is KGHSH and CDR2 is LQKENI in the germline V gene. The ends were cut back, 8 bases at V and 3 bases at J, with 11 bases in the middle. This CDR3 comprises 13 residues. CDR3 bases: TGTGCCAGCCAAACAGGTATCAATCAGCCCCAGCATTTT. Its translation: CASQTGINQPQHF.

The V gene is TRBV7-8, the J gene TRBJ2-7; 12 bases line up with TRBD2. J was trimmed by 0 bases and V by 5 bases; bases with no gene match: 2. The CDR3 length is 15 residues. The V gene's germline CDR1 is SGHVS and CDR2 FQNEAQ. The CDR3 DNA follows: TGTGCCAGCAGCCAGACTAGCGGGAGCTCCTACGAGCAGTACTTC. The encoded protein is CASSQTSGSSYEQYF. The full variable domain, completed using reference TRBV7-8 and TRBJ2-7, is GAGVSQSPRYKVAKRGQDVALRCDPISGHVSLFWYQQALGQGPEFLTYFQNEAQLDKSGLPSDRFFAERPEGSVSTLKIQRTQQEDSAVYLCASSQTSGSSYEQYFGPGTRLTVT.

CDR3 nucleotide sequence: TGTGCCAGCAGCTCGGACAGGGTGACCACCATATATTTT. Translated, it gives CASSSDRVTTIYF. J is TRBJ1-3 and V is TRBV12-3 or TRBV12-4, with 8 positions matching TRBD1. V shed 6 bases, J shed 9 bases, and the junction held 7 bases outside the gene matches. CDR3 length equals 13 residues.

This clone has only one observation. The chain joins TRBV9 to TRBJ2-1; tentatively, D is TRBD1 (5 bases). The CDR3 extends over 14 amino acids. CDR1 is SGDLS and CDR2 is YYNGEE in the germline V gene. Trimming left V 4 bases short and J 9 bases short, with 17 bases between. Here the CDR3 reads CASSTSTAPPEQFF. In DNA, the CDR3 is TGTGCCAGCAGCACCTCGACAGCTCCACCTGAGCAGTTCTTC.

This chain joins TRBV12-3 or TRBV12-4 and TRBJ1-1; D is unclear. The CDR3 has 13 residues. V lost 3 bases to trimming and J lost 5 bases, with 10 bases between them. CDR3 in amino acids: CASSFAAGTEAFF. The CDR3 region has the DNA TGTGCCAGCAGTTTCGCGGCGGGAACTGAAGCTTTCTTT.

The chain couples TRBV6-6 to TRBJ2-7; the match to TRBD1 covers 10 bases. Germline V gene sequence: CDR1 MNHNY, CDR2 SVGAGI (reference sequence). The CDR3 is 13 residues long. J gave up 10 bases and V 5 bases, and 8 bases lay outside the gene matches. The CDR3 region is CASSASGTGDQYF. CDR3 coding DNA: TGTGCCAGCAGTGCCTCCGGGACAGGGGATCAGTACTTC.

The rearrangement joins TRBV21-1 to TRBJ2-3; the DNA was not used to check the table's D call, TRBD2. TRBV21-1 counts as a pseudogene. This CDR3 comprises 15 residues. The chain's CDR3 is CASSLLRTHGNTQYF. The CDR3 DNA sequence: TGTGCCAGCAGCCTCCTTAGGACCCACGGGAATACGCAGTATTTT.